These 2 T cell receptor beta chains were all obtained from the same sample, sequenced in a study of blood T cells in healthy people across ages. A J-beta primer mix and a sample-barcoded 5' primer were used in a second PCR of about 7 to 12 cycles. MiXCR was run by TCRdb on the 5' RACE reads, yielding one entry per CDR3 protein. The sample includes hundreds of thousands of distinct CDR3 sequences, approximately 50% of them seen just once. What was sequenced was blood. These receptors came from a man aged 60-69 years in good health.

The genes are TRBV29-1 and TRBJ2-4, with 7 bases aligning to TRBD2. V lost 6 bases and J lost 13; bases outside the gene matches: 15. The CDR3 totals 13 residues. In germline, CDR1 is SQVTM, CDR2 ANQGSEA. DNA of the CDR3: TGCAGCGTGGGGGACTACGGGGCGGGGAAGCAGTACTTC. Translating it yields CSVGDYGAGKQYF.

This chain joins TRBV6-2 or TRBV6-3 and TRBJ2-5; TRBD2 agrees at 7 bases. The J call may be mistaken, given a closer DNA end match to TRBJ2-7. The CDR3 sequence is 13 residues long. Germline CDR1 MNHEY, CDR2 SVGEGT. The CDR3 is CASSDGREGEQYF. The CDR3 nucleotides read TGTGCCAGCAGTGACGGTAGGGAGGGCGAGCAGTACTTC.